The text below deals with one T cell receptor (beta chain). Its target is unknown. The entry originates in a study of radiation and T cells in renal cell carcinoma. Points from the study as a whole: Pretreatment tumor biopsies were lacking, so baseline clonotypes are unknown.

TCRdb's table, derived via immunoSEQ multiplex PCR, lists solely in-frame clones and lacks some. The sample lists just under 150,000 clones, approximately 86% seen once, with less than 20% in the top ten. Time point here: blood 4 weeks post-SBRT, at nephrectomy. Treatment noted: 15 Gy SBRT to primary tumor, nephrectomy 4 weeks later. Nephrectomy followed 15 Gy stereotactic body radiation by 4 weeks. Blood was sampled at baseline, 2 weeks and 4 weeks after SBRT. The germline V gene has CDR1 SGHRS and CDR2 YFSETQ. CDR3 length: 16 residues. Trimming stripped 0 bases from V and 6 bases from J, with 15 bases between.

The sequenced sample was blood, obtained from a patient whose treatment included radiotherapy and nephrectomy. This TCR was recovered from a woman between 50 and 59 years old with renal cell carcinoma. This rearrangement joins TRBV5-1 to TRBJ2-2; D is uncertain. In DNA, the CDR3 is TGCGCCAGCAGCTTGGGGCAGGCAGGATTCTCCGGGGAGCTGTTTTTT. Translating it yields CASSLGQAGFSGELFF.